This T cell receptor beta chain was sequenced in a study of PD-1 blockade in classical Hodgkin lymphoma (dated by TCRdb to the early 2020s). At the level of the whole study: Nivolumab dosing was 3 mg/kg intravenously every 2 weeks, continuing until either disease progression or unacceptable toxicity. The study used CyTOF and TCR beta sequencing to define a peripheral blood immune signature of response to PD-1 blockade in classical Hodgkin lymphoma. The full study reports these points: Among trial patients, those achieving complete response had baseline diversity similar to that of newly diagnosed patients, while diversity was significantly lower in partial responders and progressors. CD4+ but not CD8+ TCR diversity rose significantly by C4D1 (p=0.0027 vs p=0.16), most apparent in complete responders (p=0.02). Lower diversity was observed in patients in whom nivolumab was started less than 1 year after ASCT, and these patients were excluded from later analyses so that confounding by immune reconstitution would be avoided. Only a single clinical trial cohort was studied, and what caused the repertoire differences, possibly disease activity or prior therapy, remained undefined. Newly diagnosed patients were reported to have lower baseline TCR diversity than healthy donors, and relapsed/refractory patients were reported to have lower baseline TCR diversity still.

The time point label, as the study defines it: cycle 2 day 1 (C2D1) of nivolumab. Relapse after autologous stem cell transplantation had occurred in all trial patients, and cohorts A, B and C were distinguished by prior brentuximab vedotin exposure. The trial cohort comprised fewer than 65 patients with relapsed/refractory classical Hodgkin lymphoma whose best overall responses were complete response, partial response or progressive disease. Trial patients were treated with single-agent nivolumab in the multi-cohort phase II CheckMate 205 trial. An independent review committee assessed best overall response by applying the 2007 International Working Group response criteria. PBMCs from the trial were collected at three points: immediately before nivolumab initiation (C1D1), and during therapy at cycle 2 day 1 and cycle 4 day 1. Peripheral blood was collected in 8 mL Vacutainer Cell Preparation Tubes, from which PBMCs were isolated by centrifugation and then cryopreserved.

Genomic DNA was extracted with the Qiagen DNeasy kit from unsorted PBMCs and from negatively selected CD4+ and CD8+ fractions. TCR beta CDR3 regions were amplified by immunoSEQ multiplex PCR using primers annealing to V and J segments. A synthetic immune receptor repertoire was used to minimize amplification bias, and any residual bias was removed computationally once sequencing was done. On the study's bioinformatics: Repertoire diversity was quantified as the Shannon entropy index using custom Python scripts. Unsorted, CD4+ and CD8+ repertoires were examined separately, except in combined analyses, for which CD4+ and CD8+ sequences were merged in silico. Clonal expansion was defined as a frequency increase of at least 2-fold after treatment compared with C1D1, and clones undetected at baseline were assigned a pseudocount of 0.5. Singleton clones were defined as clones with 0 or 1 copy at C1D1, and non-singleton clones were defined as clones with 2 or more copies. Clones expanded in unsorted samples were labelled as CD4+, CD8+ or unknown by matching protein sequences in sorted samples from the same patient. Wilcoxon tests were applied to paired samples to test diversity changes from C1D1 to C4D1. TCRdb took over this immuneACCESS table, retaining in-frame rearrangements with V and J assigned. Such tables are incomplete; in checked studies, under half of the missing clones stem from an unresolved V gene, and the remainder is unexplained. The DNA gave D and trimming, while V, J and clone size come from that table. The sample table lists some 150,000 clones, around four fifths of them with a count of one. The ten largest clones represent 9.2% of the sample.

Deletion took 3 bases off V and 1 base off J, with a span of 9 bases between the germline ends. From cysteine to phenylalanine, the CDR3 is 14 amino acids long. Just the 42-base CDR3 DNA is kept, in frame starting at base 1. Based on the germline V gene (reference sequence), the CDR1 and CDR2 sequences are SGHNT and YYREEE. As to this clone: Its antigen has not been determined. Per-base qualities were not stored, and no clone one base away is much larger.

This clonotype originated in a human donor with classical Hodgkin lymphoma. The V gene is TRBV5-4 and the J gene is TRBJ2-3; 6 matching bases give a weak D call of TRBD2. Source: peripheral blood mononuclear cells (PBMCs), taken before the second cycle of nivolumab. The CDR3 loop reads CASSSREGTDTQYF. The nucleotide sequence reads TGTGCCAGCAGCTCCAGGGAGGGCACAGATACGCAGTATTTT.